A selection of T cell receptor beta chains follows, all from one sample in a study of blood T cell repertoires in COVID-19. Measured with immunoSEQ multiplex PCR; TCRdb has only the in-frame clones, and not every one. The sample records 75,000 to 100,000 clones, 87% being singletons. Specimen: peripheral blood. Receptors originate from a man aged 55 to 70 with acute or convalescent COVID-19. CDR3s include the opening cysteine and the closing phenylalanine or tryptophan. Each record gives: J gene, CDR3 length, clone size, V gene, D gene, CDR3 protein, CDR3 DNA. D genes are given only for firm matches. The size of a clone is reported for some rows only, either as once, few or many, or as a class for expanded clones.

TRBJ1-4	14	NA	TRBV5-5	NA	CASSLRGINEKLFF	TGTGCCAGCAGCTTGAGGGGCATTAATGAAAAACTGTTTTTT
TRBJ2-3	15	NA	TRBV10-1	TRBD2	CASSEERGRADTQYF	TGCGCCAGCAGTGAGGAGCGGGGGCGGGCAGATACGCAGTATTTT
TRBJ2-1	17	once	TRBV4-3	NA	CASSQVWTEVFYNEQFF	TGCGCCAGCAGCCAAGTTTGGACAGAGGTTTTTTACAATGAGCAGTTCTTC
TRBJ1-6	14	NA	TRBV3-1/TRBV3-2	NA	CASSLRAGDSPLHF	TGTGCCAGCTCACTTCGGGCAGGGGATTCACCCCTCCACTTT
TRBJ2-5	13	NA	TRBV29-1	NA	CSVARQAQETQYF	TGCAGCGTCGCTCGACAGGCCCAAGAGACCCAGTACTTC
TRBJ1-1	11	NA	TRBV20-1	NA	CSAQENTEAFF	TGCAGTGCTCAGGAGAACACTGAAGCTTTCTTT
TRBJ1-2	12	NA	TRBV19	NA	CASSQTNYGYTF	TGTGCCAGTAGTCAAACTAACTATGGCTACACCTTC
TRBJ1-1	14	NA	TRBV9	TRBD1	CASSSGQGYTEAFF	TGTGCCAGCAGTTCGGGACAGGGGTACACTGAAGCTTTCTTT
TRBJ2-7	15	large	TRBV7-9	TRBD1	CASSPRTGQVTEQYF	TGTGCCAGCAGCCCAAGGACAGGGCAGGTGACGGAGCAGTACTTC
TRBJ2-1	13	NA	TRBV4-1	TRBD1	CASSQLTGNQQFF	TGCGCCAGCAGCCAACTGACAGGGAATCAGCAGTTCTTC
TRBJ1-1	15	NA	TRBV30	TRBD1	CAWSLGTGRNTEAFF	TGTGCCTGGAGTTTAGGGACAGGGCGGAACACTGAAGCTTTCTTT
TRBJ1-2	14	NA	TRBV27	TRBD1	CASSYVDRQGGYTF	TGTGCCAGCAGTTACGTGGACAGGCAGGGTGGCTACACCTTC
TRBJ2-7	13	NA	TRBV19	NA	CASRDRSNYEQYF	TGTGCCAGTAGGGACAGATCCAACTACGAGCAGTACTTC
TRBJ2-2	15	NA	TRBV6-2/TRBV6-3	TRBD1	CASSYAGQVGGELFF	TGTGCCAGCAGTTACGCGGGACAGGTCGGCGGGGAGCTGTTTTTT
TRBJ2-5	16	NA	TRBV2	TRBD1	CASSEGDRGREETQYF	TGTGCCAGCAGTGAAGGGGACAGGGGGCGGGAAGAGACCCAGTACTTC
TRBJ1-1	15	NA	TRBV15	NA	CATSRAGIRDTEAFF	TGTGCCACCAGCAGAGCAGGGATCCGGGACACTGAAGCTTTCTTT
TRBJ2-1	13	once	TRBV3-1/TRBV3-2	TRBD2	CASSQVVAGGQFF	TGTGCCAGCAGCCAGGTTGTTGCGGGGGGGCAGTTCTTC
TRBJ2-5	16	NA	TRBV6-5	TRBD1	CASSYLIGTGGETQYF	TGTGCCAGCAGTTACCTTATCGGGACAGGGGGAGAGACCCAGTACTTC
TRBJ2-5	14	NA	TRBV29-1	TRBD1	CSVKWDSHQETQYF	TGCAGCGTGAAATGGGACAGCCACCAAGAGACCCAGTACTTC
TRBJ1-2	15	NA	TRBV25-1	NA	CASSHIQEGNYGYTF	TGTGCCAGCAGTCACATTCAGGAGGGTAACTATGGCTACACCTTC
TRBJ1-1	13	NA	TRBV10-3	NA	CAIKGRGNTEAFF	TGTGCCATCAAGGGGCGGGGGAACACTGAAGCTTTCTTT
TRBJ1-1	15	NA	TRBV5-4	NA	CASSVDTGVNTEAFF	TGTGCCAGCAGCGTGGATACAGGAGTCAACACTGAAGCTTTCTTT
TRBJ1-2	13	NA	TRBV5-6	NA	CASSAGQAYGYTF	TGTGCCAGCAGCGCAGGCCAGGCTTATGGCTACACCTTC
TRBJ1-5	13	NA	TRBV7-8	NA	CASSLGREQPQHF	TGTGCCAGCAGCTTAGGTCGAGAGCAGCCCCAGCATTTT
TRBJ1-6	13	NA	TRBV9	NA	CASSSGGDSPLHF	TGTGCCAGCAGCTCTGGAGGCGATTCACCCCTCCACTTT
TRBJ1-4	12	NA	TRBV3-1/TRBV3-2	NA	CASSQFGEKLFF	TGTGCCAGCAGCCAATTCGGTGAAAAACTGTTTTTT
TRBJ1-3	15	once	TRBV29-1	NA	CSVVAARGSGNTIYF	TGCAGCGTTGTGGCAGCTCGCGGCTCTGGAAACACCATATATTTT
TRBJ1-2	12	NA	TRBV2	NA	CASKLGNYGYTF	TGTGCCAGCAAGTTGGGCAACTATGGCTACACCTTC
TRBJ2-2	17	NA	TRBV9	TRBD1	CASSANPQGTDTGELFF	TGTGCCAGCAGCGCCAACCCACAGGGGACCGACACCGGGGAGCTGTTTTTT
TRBJ1-2	15	NA	TRBV18	NA	CASSSTGPRDYGYTF	TGTGCCAGCTCATCGACAGGCCCCAGGGACTATGGCTACACCTTC
TRBJ2-2	13	NA	TRBV29-1	NA	CSVAGENTGELFF	TGCAGCGTTGCAGGGGAGAACACCGGGGAGCTGTTTTTT
TRBJ1-3	16	NA	TRBV7-2	TRBD1	CASSLDRGFSGNTIYF	TGTGCCAGCAGCTTAGACAGGGGGTTTTCAGGAAACACCATATATTTT
TRBJ1-2	13	NA	TRBV12-3/TRBV12-4	NA	CASSLGRGSGYTF	TGTGCCAGCAGTTTGGGCAGGGGAAGTGGCTACACCTTC
TRBJ2-5	14	NA	TRBV6-5	TRBD1	CASIVGQGLETQYF	TGTGCCAGCATCGTGGGACAGGGGTTAGAGACCCAGTACTTC
TRBJ2-3	16	once	TRBV7-2	TRBD1	CASSFQGQGGADTQYF	TGTGCCAGCAGCTTCCAGGGACAGGGGGGGGCAGATACGCAGTATTTT
TRBJ1-1	13	NA	TRBV12-3/TRBV12-4	TRBD1	CASSFEGGGEAFF	TGTGCCAGCAGTTTTGAAGGGGGCGGGGAAGCTTTCTTT
TRBJ2-2	15	NA	TRBV25-1	TRBD2	CASRPGLAVSGELFF	TGTGCCAGCAGGCCGGGACTAGCAGTCTCCGGGGAGCTGTTTTTT
TRBJ2-1	15	NA	TRBV19	NA	CASSITTSSYNEQFF	TGTGCCAGTAGTATAACTACCTCCTCCTACAATGAGCAGTTCTTC
TRBJ2-7	15	NA	TRBV5-6	TRBD1	CASSRGGTGDDEQYF	TGTGCCAGCAGCCGAGGGGGGACAGGGGACGACGAGCAGTACTTC
TRBJ1-2	15	few	TRBV4-1	NA	CASSQVLGGIYGYTF	TGCGCCAGCAGCCAAGTTTTGGGGGGGATCTATGGCTACACCTTC
TRBJ1-2	14	NA	TRBV2	TRBD1	CASRGGQGDYGYTF	TGTGCCAGCCGGGGGGGACAGGGTGACTATGGCTACACCTTC